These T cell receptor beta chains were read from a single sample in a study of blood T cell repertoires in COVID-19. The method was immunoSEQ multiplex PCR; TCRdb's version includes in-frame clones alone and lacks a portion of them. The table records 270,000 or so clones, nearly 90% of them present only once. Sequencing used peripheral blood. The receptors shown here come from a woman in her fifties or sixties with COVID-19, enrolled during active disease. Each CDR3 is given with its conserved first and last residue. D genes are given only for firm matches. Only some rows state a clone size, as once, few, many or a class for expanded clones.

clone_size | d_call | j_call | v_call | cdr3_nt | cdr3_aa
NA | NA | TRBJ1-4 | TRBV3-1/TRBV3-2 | TGTGCCAGCAGCCAAGAGTGGCGGAATAATGAAAAACTGTTTTTT | CASSQEWRNNEKLFF
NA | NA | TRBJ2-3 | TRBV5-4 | TGTGCCAGCAGCTTGGCACTAGCAGTCACAGATACGCAGTATTTT | CASSLALAVTDTQYF
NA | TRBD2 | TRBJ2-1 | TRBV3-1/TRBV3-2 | TGTGCCAGCAGCCTCACCATGGGGCTAGCGGGGCTCGATGAGCAGTTCTTC | CASSLTMGLAGLDEQFF
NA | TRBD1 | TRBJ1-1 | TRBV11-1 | TGTGCCAGCAGCTTTCCGGACAGGCACACTGAAGCTTTCTTT | CASSFPDRHTEAFF
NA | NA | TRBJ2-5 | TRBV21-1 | TGTGCCAGCAGTCTAAAATGGGGGGGTTGGCAGGGGTTTAACCCCCTCCAAGAGACCCAGTACTTC | CASSLKWGGWQGFNPLQETQYF
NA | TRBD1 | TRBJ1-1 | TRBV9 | TGTGCCAGCAGCGCGACAGGGAGCCTCGGCACTGAAGCTTTCTTT | CASSATGSLGTEAFF
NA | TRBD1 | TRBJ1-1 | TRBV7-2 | TGTGCCAGCAGCGGGAGACAGGGGAGTGAAGCTTTCTTT | CASSGRQGSEAFF
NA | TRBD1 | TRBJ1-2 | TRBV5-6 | TGTGCCAGCAGCTCCGGGACAGGGAATGGCTACACCTTC | CASSSGTGNGYTF
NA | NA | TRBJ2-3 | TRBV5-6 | TGTGCCAGCAGCTTCCGGGGTGGTAGCGGCACAGATACGCAGTATTTT | CASSFRGGSGTDTQYF
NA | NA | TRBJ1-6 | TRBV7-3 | TGTGCCAGCAGCTTTACAGGGAGAAATTCACCCCTCCACTTT | CASSFTGRNSPLHF
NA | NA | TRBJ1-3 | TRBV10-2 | TGCGCCAGCAGTGAGATCAGAGGAAACACCATATATTTT | CASSEIRGNTIYF
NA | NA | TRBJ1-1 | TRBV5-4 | TGTGCCAGCAGCTTGGGGGGTGGGACACTGAACACTGAAGCTTTCTTT | CASSLGGGTLNTEAFF
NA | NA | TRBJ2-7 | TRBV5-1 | TGCGCCAGCAGCACCCGACAGTCCTACGAGCAGTACTTC | CASSTRQSYEQYF
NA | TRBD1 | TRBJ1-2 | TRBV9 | TGTGCCAGCAGCGCACTAACTACAGGGGGCAGTTATGGCTACACCTTC | CASSALTTGGSYGYTF
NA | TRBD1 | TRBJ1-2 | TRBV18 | TGTGCCAGCTCACCTGGACAGGGTGCGGCTCATGGCTATGGCTACACCTTC | CASSPGQGAAHGYGYTF
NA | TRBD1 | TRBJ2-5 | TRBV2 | TGTGCCAGCAGGGACAGGGTGACAGAGACCCAGTACTTC | CASRDRVTETQYF
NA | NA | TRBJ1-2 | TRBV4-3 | TGCGCCAGCAGCCAAGATCGAGGCACGGGCTATGGCTACACCTTC | CASSQDRGTGYGYTF
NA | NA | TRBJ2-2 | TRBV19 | TGTGCCAGTAGTCTTCGGGGTTTCTCTCGTACCGGGGAGCTGTTTTTT | CASSLRGFSRTGELFF
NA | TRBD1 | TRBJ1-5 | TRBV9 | TGTGCCAGCAGCGTAACCGGGACAGTCAATCAGCCCCAGCATTTT | CASSVTGTVNQPQHF
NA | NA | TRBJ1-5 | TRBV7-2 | TGTGCCAGCAGCCTACAGATTAGCAATCAGCCCCAGCATTTT | CASSLQISNQPQHF
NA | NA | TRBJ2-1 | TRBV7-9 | TGTGCCAGCAGCCTACTACTAGCAAAGTACAATGAGCAGTTCTTC | CASSLLLAKYNEQFF
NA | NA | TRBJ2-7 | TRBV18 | TGTGCCAGCTCACCACCGTCACAGGGCTACGAGCAGTACTTC | CASSPPSQGYEQYF
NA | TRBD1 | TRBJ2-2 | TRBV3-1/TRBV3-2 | TGTGCCAGCAGCCTCGCCGGGACAGCGAACACCGGGGAGCTGTTTTTT | CASSLAGTANTGELFF
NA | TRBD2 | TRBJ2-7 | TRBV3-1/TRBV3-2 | TGTGCCACCAAGTCAAGCACGGGACTAGCGGGGGCGGGAGAGCAGTACTTC | CATKSSTGLAGAGEQYF
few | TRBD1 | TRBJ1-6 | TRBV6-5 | TGTGCCAGCAGTTACTTGGGGACAGTTCCCTCACCCCTCCACTTT | CASSYLGTVPSPLHF
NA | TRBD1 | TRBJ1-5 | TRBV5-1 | TGCGCCAGCCGACAGGGGACAACTAGCAATCAGCCCCAGCATTTT | CASRQGTTSNQPQHF
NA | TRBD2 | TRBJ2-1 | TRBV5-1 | TGCGCCAGCAGCTTGTTGGTTCTAGCGGGGACCTACAATGAGCAGTTCTTC | CASSLLVLAGTYNEQFF
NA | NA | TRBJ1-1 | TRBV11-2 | TGTGCCAGCAGCTTAGTTGGGGGGGACACTGAAGCTTTCTTT | CASSLVGGDTEAFF
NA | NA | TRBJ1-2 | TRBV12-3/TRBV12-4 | TGTGCCAGCAGTTTGGACAGATATGGCTACACCTTC | CASSLDRYGYTF
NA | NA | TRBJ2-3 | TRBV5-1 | TGCGCCAGCAGCTTGGGCGGCGGGAGCACAGATACGCAGTATTTT | CASSLGGGSTDTQYF
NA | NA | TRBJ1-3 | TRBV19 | TGTGCCAGTAGTGCTCAGGCGTCCTCTGGAAACACCATATATTTT | CASSAQASSGNTIYF
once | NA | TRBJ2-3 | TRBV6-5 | TGTGCCAGCAGCCGAGAAGATACGCAGTATTTT | CASSREDTQYF
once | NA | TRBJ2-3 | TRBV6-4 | TGTGCCAGCAGCGCCAGGTTAACGAGCACAGATACGCAGTATTTT | CASSARLTSTDTQYF
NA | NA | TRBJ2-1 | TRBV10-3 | TGTGCCATCAGTGTGGCTCCCCCCCTTGACAATGAGCAGTTCTTC | CAISVAPPLDNEQFF
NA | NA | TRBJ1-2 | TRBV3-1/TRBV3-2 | TGTGCCAGTAGAGCAGGGGATTATGGCTACACCTTC | CASRAGDYGYTF
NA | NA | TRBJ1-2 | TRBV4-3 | TGCGCCAGCAGCCAAGGAGGGGGGGCCCGGCTTTATGGCTACACCTTC | CASSQGGGARLYGYTF
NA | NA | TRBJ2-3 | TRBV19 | TGTGCCAGTAGTAGGGGGGGCACAGATACGCAGTATTTT | CASSRGGTDTQYF
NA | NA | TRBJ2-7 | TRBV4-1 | TGCGCCAGCAGCCAAGCAGGGTACGAGCAGTACTTC | CASSQAGYEQYF
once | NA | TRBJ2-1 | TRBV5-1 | TGCGCCAGCAGCTTGGTAGGACTAACCAATGAGCAGTTCTTC | CASSLVGLTNEQFF
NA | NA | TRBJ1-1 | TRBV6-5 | TGTGCCAGCAGTTCCCGGGGGGGAGGCACTGAAGCTTTCTTT | CASSSRGGGTEAFF
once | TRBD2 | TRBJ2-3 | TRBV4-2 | TGTGCCAGCAGCCCCAAGCGGGGGCGCACAGATACGCAGTATTTT | CASSPKRGRTDTQYF
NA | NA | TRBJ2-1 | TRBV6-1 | TGTGCCAGCAGTGAAGCGTTCGACAGATACAATGAGCAGTTCTTC | CASSEAFDRYNEQFF
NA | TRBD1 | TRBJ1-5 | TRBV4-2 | TGTGCCAGCAGCCAAACTGTCGGGACAGGGAACAATCAGCCCCAGCATTTT | CASSQTVGTGNNQPQHF
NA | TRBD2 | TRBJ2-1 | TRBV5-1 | TGCGCCAGCAGCTTGATACTAGCGGGGGTGGCTGAGCAGTTCTTC | CASSLILAGVAEQFF
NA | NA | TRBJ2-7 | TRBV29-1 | TGCAGCGCCAAAGTCCAAGGGGCGACCTACGAGCAGTACTTC | CSAKVQGATYEQYF
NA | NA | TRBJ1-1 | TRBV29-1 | TGCAGCGTTGCGACTCGTATGAACACTGAAGCTTTCTTT | CSVATRMNTEAFF
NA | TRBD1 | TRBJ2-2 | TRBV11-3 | TGTGCCAGCAGCTTCGGGACAGGCACCGGGGAGCTGTTTTTT | CASSFGTGTGELFF
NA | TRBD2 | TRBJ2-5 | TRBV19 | TGTGCCAGTAGTTCACGGACTAGCGGGTTCCAAGAGACCCAGTACTTC | CASSSRTSGFQETQYF